This T cell receptor (beta chain) was sequenced during a study of T cell repertoires in cytomegalovirus infection. Trimming cost V 4 bases and J 5 bases; bases outside gene matches: 6. From germline, CDR1 is DFQATT and CDR2 SNEGSKA (reference sequence). CDR3 size: 14 residues. MiXCR, applied by TCRdb to the reads, yields one record per CDR3 protein. The table includes roughly 760,000 distinct CDR3 sequences, 35% detected once. The sequenced material came from PBMCs. The clonotype comes from a human donor in good health (CMV status not recorded). Some clones in this sample may be carry-over from other donors' samples. This rearrangement joins TRBV20-1 to TRBJ2-5, with 11 bases matching TRBD2. The CDR3 nucleotides are TGCAGTGCTAAGCTAGCGGGAGGTTTGGAGACCCAGTACTTC. This gives the protein CSAKLAGGLETQYF.